The present entry profiles one T cell receptor (beta chain) with its context. The antigen remains undetermined. The data were obtained in a study of shared clonotypes between healthy human individuals. Whole-study context: Participating donors consisted of two women and a few men aged 18 to 49.

This CDR3 spans 14 amino acids. J gave up 2 bases and V 3 bases, and 4 bases lay outside the gene matches. Germline V gene sequence: CDR1 SGHAT, CDR2 FQNNGV. CD8 cells classed as naive were CD45RO-negative and positively selected for CCR7, excluding terminally differentiated effector memory CD45RA+ cells. The repertoire was sequenced with immunoSEQ multiplex PCR; TCRdb's copy has only in-frame clones and lacks some. This table holds around 560,000 clones, around 95% found once. Study findings and constraints: Shared clonotypes: approximately 4.5% naive CD4, roughly 3.8% naive CD8, over 2% memory CD4, about 0.4% memory CD8. As a rule, naive subsets had a larger estimated richness than memory subsets. Sharing of clonotypes among donors was expected to vary with sequencing depth.

V usage is TRBV11-2 and J usage is TRBJ2-7, with 7 positions matching TRBD1. This TCR was sampled from a woman in her 30s in good health. The sample was naive CD8+ T cells sorted from blood. The DNA for the CDR3 is TGTGCCAGCAGCTTCAGTCAGGGGGCCTACGAGCAGTACTTC. Amino acid sequence: CASSFSQGAYEQYF. The variable domain in full, completed from reference TRBV11-2 and TRBJ2-7, reads EAGVAQSPRYKIIEKRQSVAFWCNPISGHATLYWYQQILGQGPKLLIQFQNNGVVDDSQLPKDRFSAERLKGVDSTLKIQPAKLEDSAVYLCASSFSQGAYEQYFGPGTRLTVT.